This T cell receptor (beta chain) was found in a study of response to subunit inactivated influenza vaccine. V dropped 2 bases and J dropped 6 bases, with 8 bases sitting between them. The CDR3 contains 12 residues. Germline V gene sequence: CDR1 MNHNS, CDR2 SASEGT. TCRdb analysed the RT-PCR reads with MiXCR anew, one entry per CDR3 protein. The sample yields hundreds of thousands of distinct CDR3 sequences, 11% seen once. This clonotype was observed many times. These data were also filed under a second study, of T cells expressing NK-cell markers. This second study says: Researchers built TCR beta cDNA using 5'RACE template switching with UMIs. Among the eight sequenced donors, seven tested HCMV-seropositive and one tested seronegative.

This receptor was taken from a man in his fifties or sixties who received an inactivated influenza vaccine. Here the sequenced sample was PBMCs from blood, taken on the day of vaccination. The rearrangement links TRBV6-1 to TRBJ2-7; D unresolved. The CDR3 nucleotides are TGTGCCAGCAGTGAAAGTAAGTCCGAGCAGTACTTC. Translating it yields CASSESKSEQYF.